The clone carrying this T cell receptor beta chain was seen only a few times. Its specificity is unknown. The record originates from a study of Graves' ophthalmopathy and Graves' hyperthyroidism. Whole-study findings and limits: Ophthalmopathy progression was predicted by the model at less than 71% sensitivity and approximately 72% specificity.

Germline V gene data show CDR1 as SGHTA and CDR2 as FQGNSA. This CDR3 contains 16 residues. With 1 base removed from V and 5 bases from J, the gap between germline ends came to 17 bases. The diagnosis was founded upon clinical symptoms, serum thyroxine, TRAb, thyroid ultrasound and orbital computed tomography. Amplification targeted the TCR beta CDR3 regions, with RNA transcripts as the source material. RT-PCR with HTBI primers came first, then second-round multiplex PCR. From the multiplex PCR reads, TCRdb called clonotypes with MiXCR, one entry per CDR3 protein. Here the sample spans around 1,200,000 distinct CDR3 sequences, less than 45% being singletons.

The sequencing input was peripheral blood or thyroid tissue (not recorded which). The V gene is TRBV7-2, the J gene TRBJ2-5; D might be TRBD2 (5 bases). The sequence was obtained from an adult man with Graves' hyperthyroidism. The CDR3 nucleotides are TGTGCCAGCAGCTTAGACGTGGCCAAACCGGGGGAGACCCAGTACTTC. Its protein is CASSLDVAKPGETQYF. The whole variable domain, filled in from reference TRBV7-2 and TRBJ2-5, reads GAGVSQSPSNKVTEKGKDVELRCDPISGHTALYWYRQSLGQGLEFLIYFQGNSAPDKSGLPSDRFSAERTGGSVSTLTIQRTQQEDSAVYLCASSLDVAKPGETQYFGPGTRLLVL.